The rows below give T cell receptor beta chains drawn from one sample of a study of shared clonotypes between healthy human individuals. Some clones are missing from TCRdb's copy, which holds only in-frame ones; the method was immunoSEQ multiplex PCR. The sample yields 2 million to 2.5 million clones, roughly 91% seen once. Sequenced material: naive CD8+ T cells from PBMCs. The receptors stem from a man younger than 30 in good health. Some clones in this sample may be carry-over from other donors' samples. Each CDR3 is given with its conserved first and last residue. D genes are given only for firm matches. Size is stated for part of the rows, as once, few or many counts, or as a class when the clone is expanded.

cdr3_aa: CASSQERGKWGEQNTEAFF; cdr3_nt: TGTGCCAGCAGCCAAGAAAGGGGAAAATGGGGGGAGCAGAACACTGAAGCTTTCTTT; v_call: TRBV14; clone_size: .; j_call: TRBJ1-1; d_call: .
cdr3_aa: CASSLAVSTEAFF; cdr3_nt: TGTGCCAGCAGCTTAGCGGTTAGCACTGAAGCTTTCTTT; v_call: TRBV7-9; clone_size: .; j_call: TRBJ1-1; d_call: .
cdr3_aa: CASSYGRTYEQYF; cdr3_nt: TGTGCCAGCAGCTACGGACGGACCTACGAGCAGTACTTC; v_call: TRBV7-9; clone_size: .; j_call: TRBJ2-7; d_call: .
cdr3_aa: CASRGRNTEAFF; cdr3_nt: TGTGCCAGCAGGGGGAGGAACACTGAAGCTTTCTTT; v_call: TRBV27; clone_size: .; j_call: TRBJ1-1; d_call: .
cdr3_aa: CASSDRGVGGPYNEQFF; cdr3_nt: TGCGCCAGCAGCGACCGAGGGGTGGGGGGACCCTACAATGAGCAGTTCTTC; v_call: TRBV4-1; clone_size: .; j_call: TRBJ2-1; d_call: .
cdr3_aa: CASSDRGLTLVEQYF; cdr3_nt: TGTGCCAGCAGTGACAGGGGGCTTACCCTCGTCGAGCAGTACTTC; v_call: TRBV2; clone_size: .; j_call: TRBJ2-7; d_call: TRBD1
cdr3_aa: CASSLDRGAEAFF; cdr3_nt: TGTGCCAGCAGCTTAGACAGGGGAGCGGAAGCTTTCTTT; v_call: TRBV7-9; clone_size: .; j_call: TRBJ1-1; d_call: TRBD1
cdr3_aa: CASSGPSPYEQYF; cdr3_nt: TGTGCCAGCAGCGGACCTTCCCCCTACGAGCAGTACTTC; v_call: TRBV14; clone_size: .; j_call: TRBJ2-7; d_call: .
cdr3_aa: CASRGSGFNQPQHF; cdr3_nt: TGTGCCAGCAGGGGGAGCGGCTTCAATCAGCCCCAGCATTTT; v_call: TRBV7-2; clone_size: .; j_call: TRBJ1-5; d_call: .
cdr3_aa: CASRDENTEAFF; cdr3_nt: TGTGCCAGCAGGGACGAGAACACTGAAGCTTTCTTT; v_call: TRBV28; clone_size: .; j_call: TRBJ1-1; d_call: .
cdr3_aa: CASSPFSGSSYEQYF; cdr3_nt: TGCGCCAGCAGCCCCTTTTCGGGAAGCTCCTACGAGCAGTACTTC; v_call: TRBV4-3; clone_size: .; j_call: TRBJ2-7; d_call: .
cdr3_aa: CASSLWDPMNTEAFF; cdr3_nt: TGTGCCAGCAGTTTATGGGATCCCATGAACACTGAAGCTTTCTTT; v_call: TRBV27; clone_size: few; j_call: TRBJ1-1; d_call: .
cdr3_aa: CASSPPGDWELYNEQFF; cdr3_nt: TGTGCCAGCTCACCACCGGGGGATTGGGAACTTTACAATGAGCAGTTCTTC; v_call: TRBV18; clone_size: .; j_call: TRBJ2-1; d_call: .
cdr3_aa: CASSLRIEQYF; cdr3_nt: TGTGCCAGCAGTTTAAGGATCGAGCAGTACTTC; v_call: TRBV28; clone_size: once; j_call: TRBJ2-7; d_call: .
cdr3_aa: CASSYGTSGDYEQYF; cdr3_nt: TGTGCCAGCAGTTACGGGACTAGCGGGGACTACGAGCAGTACTTC; v_call: TRBV6-5; clone_size: once; j_call: TRBJ2-7; d_call: TRBD2
cdr3_aa: CASSLELGYEQYF; cdr3_nt: TGTGCCAGCAGTTTGGAGCTCGGGTACGAGCAGTACTTC; v_call: TRBV27; clone_size: .; j_call: TRBJ2-7; d_call: .
cdr3_aa: CAIRGGTGGTDTQYF; cdr3_nt: TGTGCCATTCGGGGTGGGACAGGGGGCACAGATACGCAGTATTTT; v_call: TRBV10-3; clone_size: .; j_call: TRBJ2-3; d_call: TRBD1
cdr3_aa: CASSSWGTGALYEQYF; cdr3_nt: TGTGCCAGCAGTTCATGGGGGACAGGGGCCCTCTACGAGCAGTACTTC; v_call: TRBV28; clone_size: .; j_call: TRBJ2-7; d_call: TRBD1
cdr3_aa: CASSLYTAKNIQYF; cdr3_nt: TGTGCCAGCAGTTTATACACCGCCAAAAACATTCAGTACTTC; v_call: TRBV27; clone_size: .; j_call: TRBJ2-4; d_call: .
cdr3_aa: CASSEYTLGPEAFF; cdr3_nt: TGTGCCAGCAGTGAGTATACCCTGGGGCCTGAAGCTTTCTTT; v_call: TRBV2; clone_size: few; j_call: TRBJ1-1; d_call: .
cdr3_aa: CAIRGTRNEQYF; cdr3_nt: TGTGCCATCAGAGGAACTCGAAACGAGCAGTACTTC; v_call: TRBV10-3; clone_size: .; j_call: TRBJ2-7; d_call: .
cdr3_aa: CASSPRGGQKNTGELFF; cdr3_nt: TGTGCCAGCAGCCCTCGCGGGGGACAGAAGAACACCGGGGAGCTGTTTTTT; v_call: TRBV7-9; clone_size: .; j_call: TRBJ2-2; d_call: .
cdr3_aa: CASSWSSPRPQETQYF; cdr3_nt: TGTGCCAGCAGTTGGAGCTCCCCCAGACCTCAAGAGACCCAGTACTTC; v_call: TRBV6-5; clone_size: .; j_call: TRBJ2-5; d_call: .
cdr3_aa: CASRGLHYEQYF; cdr3_nt: TGTGCCAGCAGGGGACTCCACTACGAGCAGTACTTC; v_call: TRBV6-5; clone_size: .; j_call: TRBJ2-7; d_call: .
cdr3_aa: CASSSQGGEQYF; cdr3_nt: TGCGCCAGCAGTAGTCAGGGTGGCGAGCAGTACTTC; v_call: TRBV23-1; clone_size: .; j_call: TRBJ2-7; d_call: .
cdr3_aa: CASTLGGAITGELFF; cdr3_nt: TGTGCCAGCACCCTTGGAGGGGCGATCACCGGGGAGCTGTTTTTT; v_call: TRBV7-2; clone_size: .; j_call: TRBJ2-2; d_call: .
cdr3_aa: CASSFLLAGANTGELFF; cdr3_nt: TGTGCCAGCAGCTTCCTCCTAGCGGGTGCGAACACCGGGGAGCTGTTTTTT; v_call: TRBV7-6; clone_size: .; j_call: TRBJ2-2; d_call: TRBD2
cdr3_aa: CASSGGGPSAGELFF; cdr3_nt: TGTGCCAGCAGTGGGGGCGGACCGTCCGCCGGGGAGCTGTTTTTT; v_call: TRBV9; clone_size: .; j_call: TRBJ2-2; d_call: .
cdr3_aa: CASSSCFHRPGAKNIQYF; cdr3_nt: TGTGCCAGCAGCTCGTGCTTTCACAGGCCGGGGGCCAAAAACATTCAGTACTTC; v_call: TRBV11-3; clone_size: .; j_call: TRBJ2-4; d_call: .
cdr3_aa: CASSTAGTGPPNTGELFF; cdr3_nt: TGTGCCAGCAGCACGGCCGGGACAGGGCCCCCAAACACCGGGGAGCTGTTTTTT; v_call: TRBV7-9; clone_size: .; j_call: TRBJ2-2; d_call: TRBD1
cdr3_aa: CASSAFPGRTEAFF; cdr3_nt: TGTGCCAGTAGTGCTTTCCCCGGGAGGACTGAAGCTTTCTTT; v_call: TRBV19; clone_size: .; j_call: TRBJ1-1; d_call: .
cdr3_aa: CAISESSRGISGNTIYF; cdr3_nt: TGTGCCATCAGTGAGTCGAGTAGGGGAATTAGTGGAAACACCATATATTTT; v_call: TRBV10-3; clone_size: once; j_call: TRBJ1-3; d_call: .
cdr3_aa: CASSLRQGSSYEQYF; cdr3_nt: TGTGCCAGCAGCTTACGGCAGGGTAGCTCCTACGAGCAGTACTTC; v_call: TRBV7-2; clone_size: .; j_call: TRBJ2-7; d_call: .
cdr3_aa: CASSVEQDFTDTQYF; cdr3_nt: TGTGCCAGCAGCGTCGAACAGGACTTCACAGATACGCAGTATTTT; v_call: TRBV9; clone_size: .; j_call: TRBJ2-3; d_call: .
cdr3_aa: CASSLELASEARPYEQYF; cdr3_nt: TGTGCCAGCAGCTTAGAGTTGGCTAGCGAAGCCCGCCCCTACGAGCAGTACTTC; v_call: TRBV7-9; clone_size: .; j_call: TRBJ2-7; d_call: .
cdr3_aa: CSVEDRGNTEAFF; cdr3_nt: TGCAGCGTTGAGGACAGGGGGAACACTGAAGCTTTCTTT; v_call: TRBV29-1; clone_size: few; j_call: TRBJ1-1; d_call: TRBD1
cdr3_aa: CASSQGTVNYGYTF; cdr3_nt: TGCGCCAGCAGCCAAGGGACGGTGAACTATGGCTACACCTTC; v_call: TRBV4-1; clone_size: .; j_call: TRBJ1-2; d_call: .
cdr3_aa: CASGPPTRGEQFF; cdr3_nt: TGTGCCAGCGGTCCACCCACCCGGGGTGAGCAGTTCTTC; v_call: TRBV27; clone_size: .; j_call: TRBJ2-1; d_call: .
cdr3_aa: CASSHLGGRDQETQYF; cdr3_nt: TGCGCCAGCAGCCATTTGGGGGGCCGTGACCAAGAGACCCAGTACTTC; v_call: TRBV4-1; clone_size: .; j_call: TRBJ2-5; d_call: .
cdr3_aa: CASSSSLRGTEAFF; cdr3_nt: TGTGCCAGCAGTTCCTCATTACGAGGGACTGAAGCTTTCTTT; v_call: TRBV28; clone_size: once; j_call: TRBJ1-1; d_call: .
cdr3_aa: CASFGFGNTEAFF; cdr3_nt: TGTGCCAGCTTCGGGTTCGGGAACACTGAAGCTTTCTTT; v_call: TRBV27; clone_size: .; j_call: TRBJ1-1; d_call: .
cdr3_aa: CASSPGLAGVSGELFF; cdr3_nt: TGTGCCAGCAGTCCGGGACTAGCGGGAGTAAGCGGGGAGCTGTTTTTT; v_call: TRBV21-1; clone_size: .; j_call: TRBJ2-2; d_call: .
cdr3_aa: CASSFSGRGQGNTIYF; cdr3_nt: TGTGCCAGCAGCTTCTCCGGGAGGGGGCAGGGAAACACCATATATTTT; v_call: TRBV28; clone_size: .; j_call: TRBJ1-3; d_call: TRBD1
cdr3_aa: CASSPWGPQETQYF; cdr3_nt: TGTGCCAGCAGCCCTTGGGGACCACAAGAGACCCAGTACTTC; v_call: TRBV13; clone_size: .; j_call: TRBJ2-5; d_call: .
cdr3_aa: CASSLDRQTPGTGELFF; cdr3_nt: TGTGCCAGCAGCTTAGACAGGCAGACCCCGGGCACCGGGGAGCTGTTTTTT; v_call: TRBV7-9; clone_size: .; j_call: TRBJ2-2; d_call: .
cdr3_aa: CASSLNPDTQYF; cdr3_nt: TGTGCCAGCAGTTTAAACCCGGATACGCAGTATTTT; v_call: TRBV27; clone_size: .; j_call: TRBJ2-3; d_call: .
cdr3_aa: CASSFTRADTQYF; cdr3_nt: TGTGCCAGCAGTTTCACCAGGGCAGATACGCAGTATTTT; v_call: TRBV27; clone_size: .; j_call: TRBJ2-3; d_call: .
cdr3_aa: CASSLQSFSATNEKLFF; cdr3_nt: TGTGCCAGCAGCTTACAGTCGTTCTCTGCGACTAATGAAAAACTGTTTTTT; v_call: TRBV7-9; clone_size: .; j_call: TRBJ1-4; d_call: .